This T cell receptor beta chain was recovered during a study of T cells in Graves' hyperthyroidism and ophthalmopathy. TCR beta CDR3 region amplification was performed from RNA transcripts. Using the HTBI primer set, a first-round RT-PCR was run on the TCR CDR3. TCRdb independently ran MiXCR on the multiplex PCR reads; one entry per CDR3 protein. The table records roughly 740,000 distinct CDR3 sequences, around 15% of them present only once. This clonotype showed up just a few times. What it binds is not known. Newly diagnosed hyperthyroidism, duration under 2 months, in patients aged 18 to 65. The PBMCs studied were ones that came from 10 ml fresh peripheral blood. Study-wide findings and caveats: The model made its ophthalmopathy prediction, and onset followed a median around six months later.

This clonotype was sampled from a man in his late teens or twenties with Graves' hyperthyroidism. The sequencing input was blood.

Here the CDR3 reads CSVRRAFAGELFF. The CDR3 coding sequence is TGCAGCGTTAGGAGGGCGTTTGCCGGGGAGCTGTTTTTT. This chain connects TRBV29-1 to TRBJ2-2, with D perhaps matching TRBD2 (6 bases). V lost 5 bases and J lost 6, with 13 bases in between. This CDR3 comprises 13 residues. Germline V gene lookup returns CDR1 SQVTM and CDR2 ANQGSEA.